This T cell receptor (beta chain) came from a study of post-analysis software for immune sequencing data. Overall study: Recorded subtypes: relapsing-remitting, secondary progressive, progressive-relapsing; some patients unannotated. The study, taken as a whole, reports: The five TRBV segments detected at higher frequency in patients than in controls included TRBV5-6, TRBV5-1 and TRBV20-1.

In regard to this clonotype: Its antigen remains unidentified.

Prepared TCR beta cDNA libraries contained unique molecular identifiers. Out of roughly 0.85 to 11 million T cells, roughly 0.5 million cDNA molecules were generated. TCRdb re-derived calls from the PCR reads in MiXCR, one entry per CDR3 protein. The repertoire consists of hundreds of thousands of distinct CDR3 sequences, with roughly 40% occurring once and the leading ten covering about 1.5%. After removal of 6 bases from V and 7 bases from J, the junction contained 12 bases not matched to a gene. This CDR3 has 14 residues. The source of this sequence is a girl between 10 and 17 years old with multiple sclerosis. This chain uses TRBV12-3 or TRBV12-4 with TRBJ2-7, with 7 bases identical to TRBD2. The sample comprised blood. The CDR3 sequence: CASSLSGILYEQYF. CDR3 coding DNA: TGTGCCAGCAGCCTAAGCGGGATTTTGTATGAGCAGTACTTC.